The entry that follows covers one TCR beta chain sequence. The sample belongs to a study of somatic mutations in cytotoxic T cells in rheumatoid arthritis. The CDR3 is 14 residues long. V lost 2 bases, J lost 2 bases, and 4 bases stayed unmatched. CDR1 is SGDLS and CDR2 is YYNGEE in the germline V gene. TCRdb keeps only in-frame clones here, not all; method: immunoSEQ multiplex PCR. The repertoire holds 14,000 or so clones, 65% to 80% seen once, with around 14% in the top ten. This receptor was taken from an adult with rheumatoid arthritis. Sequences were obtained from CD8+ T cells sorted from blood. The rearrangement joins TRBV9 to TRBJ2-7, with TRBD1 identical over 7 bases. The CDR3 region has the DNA TGTGCCAGCAGCGTGACGGGACAGACCTACGAGCAGTACTTC. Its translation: CASSVTGQTYEQYF.